This passage covers 6 T cell receptor beta chains from one sample sequenced in a study of blood T cell repertoires in COVID-19. Sequenced by immunoSEQ multiplex PCR; TCRdb stores in-frame clones only, minus some. Of 75,000 to 100,000 clones in the sample, approximately 87% were seen once. Sequencing was performed on peripheral blood. All receptors come from a human donor in a cohort sampled during active COVID-19.

The chain joins TRBV13 to TRBJ1-2; no definite D call. The V end was cut by 0 bases, the J end by 6 bases, with 14 bases between. The CDR3 covers 15 residues. Per germline, CDR1 PRHDT and CDR2 FYEKMQ (reference sequence). CDR3 nucleotide sequence: TGTGCCAGCAGCTTAGGCAGCGCCCTTTGGGATGGCTACACCTTC. Amino acid sequence: CASSLGSALWDGYTF. The full variable domain, completed using reference TRBV13 and TRBJ1-2, is AAGVIQSPRHLIKEKRETATLKCYPIPRHDTVYWYQQGPGQDPQFLISFYEKMQSDKGSIPDRFSAQQFSDYHSELNMSSLELGDSALYFCASSLGSALWDGYTFGSGTRLTVV.

The J gene is TRBJ2-1, the V gene TRBV5-4, with TRBD2 matching 13 bases. The V and J ends lost 4 bases and 8 bases, in that order; junction bases with no gene match: 9. Looked up from germline, CDR1 is SGHNT and CDR2 is YYREEE (reference sequence). This CDR3 comprises 16 residues. The CDR3 DNA is TGTGCCAGCAGCCCGGGGACTAGCGGGATGGCGTATGAGCAGTTCTTC. This encodes CASSPGTSGMAYEQFF.

For this clone: Germline and junction disagree at one end, which may indicate a read error. The chain couples TRBV5-1 to TRBJ1-2; 9 nucleotides match TRBD1. From germline, CDR1 is SGHRS and CDR2 YFSETQ. The CDR3 extends over 15 amino acids. CDR3: CASSLGTGAKYGYTF. In DNA form, the CDR3 reads TGCGCCAGCAGCTTGGGGACAGGGGCTAAGTATGGCTACACCTTC.

The rearrangement joins TRBV7-9 to TRBJ1-1, with TRBD1 matching 7 bases. The CDR3 runs 16 residues. The J segment lost 1 base and the V segment lost 5 bases, leaving 10 bases of the junction unmatched. Per germline, CDR1 SEHNR and CDR2 FQNEAQ (reference sequence). The CDR3 reads CASSAGRGEWNTEAFF. CDR3 bases: TGTGCCAGCAGCGCCGGCAGGGGGGAGTGGAACACTGAAGCTTTCTTT.

V and J are TRBV2 and TRBJ2-3; 13 nucleotides agree with TRBD2. The length of the CDR3 is 17 residues. Germline CDR1 reads SNHLY; CDR2 reads FYNNEI. The junction had 10 bases not matched to a gene; V was cut back by 6 bases and J by 4 bases. The CDR3 reads CASSPNGLAGVSDTQYF. CDR3 nucleotide sequence: TGTGCCAGCAGCCCAAACGGACTAGCGGGAGTCTCAGATACGCAGTATTTT. Variable domain in full (rest from reference TRBV2 and TRBJ2-3): EPEVTQTPSHQVTQMGQEVILRCVPISNHLYFYWYRQILGQKVEFLVSFYNNEISEKSEIFDDQFSVERPDGSNFTLKIRSTKLEDSAMYFCASSPNGLAGVSDTQYFGPGTRLTVL.

The V and J genes are TRBV28 and TRBJ1-2; no clear D gene. Germline V lookup: CDR1 MDHEN, CDR2 SYDVKM. Trimming took 2 bases from V and 7 from J, leaving 8 bases between them. The CDR3 consists of 12 residues. The CDR3 nucleotides are TGTGCCAGCAGTTTAGAGGGAGGTGGCTACACCTTC. Amino acid sequence: CASSLEGGGYTF.